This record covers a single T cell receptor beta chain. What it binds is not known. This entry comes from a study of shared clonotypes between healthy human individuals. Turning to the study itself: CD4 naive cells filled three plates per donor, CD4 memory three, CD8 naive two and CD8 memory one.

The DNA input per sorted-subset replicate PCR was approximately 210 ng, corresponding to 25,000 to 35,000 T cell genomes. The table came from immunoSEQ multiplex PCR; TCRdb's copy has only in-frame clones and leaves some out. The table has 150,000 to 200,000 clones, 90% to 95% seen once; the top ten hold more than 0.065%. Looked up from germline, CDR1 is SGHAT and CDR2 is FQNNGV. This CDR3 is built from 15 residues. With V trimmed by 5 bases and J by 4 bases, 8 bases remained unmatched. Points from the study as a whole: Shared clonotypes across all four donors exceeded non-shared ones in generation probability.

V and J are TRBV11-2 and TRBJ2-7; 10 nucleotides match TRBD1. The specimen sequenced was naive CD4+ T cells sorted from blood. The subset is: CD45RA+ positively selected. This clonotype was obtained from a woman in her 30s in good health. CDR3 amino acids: CASSRMGQGSYEQYF. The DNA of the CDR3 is TGTGCCAGCAGCCGAATGGGACAGGGGTCATACGAGCAGTACTTC.